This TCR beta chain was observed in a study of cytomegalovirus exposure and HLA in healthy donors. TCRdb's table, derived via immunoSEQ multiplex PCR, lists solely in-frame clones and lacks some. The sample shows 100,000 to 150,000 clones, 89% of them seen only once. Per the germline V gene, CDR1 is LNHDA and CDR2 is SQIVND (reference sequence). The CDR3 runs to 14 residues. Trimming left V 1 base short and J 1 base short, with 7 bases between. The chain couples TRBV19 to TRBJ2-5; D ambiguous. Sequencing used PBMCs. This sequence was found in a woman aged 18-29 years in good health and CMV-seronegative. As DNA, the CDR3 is TGTGCCAGTAGTATAGTTCCCGGCCAAGAGACCCAGTACTTC. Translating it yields CASSIVPGQETQYF. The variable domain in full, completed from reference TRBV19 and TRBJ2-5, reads DGGITQSPKYLFRKEGQNVTLSCEQNLNHDAMYWYRQDPGQGLRLIYYSQIVNDFQKGDIAEGYSVSREKKESFPLTVTSAQKNPTAFYLCASSIVPGQETQYFGPGTRLLVL.